The clone carrying this T cell receptor (beta chain) was seen many times. This specimen belongs to a study of T-cell reconstitution after alpha-beta-depleted transplantation in children. This sample's TCRbeta library carried unique molecular identifier barcodes. TCRdb reanalysed the PCR reads using MiXCR and keeps one entry per CDR3 protein. The table records some 530,000 distinct CDR3 sequences, approximately 12% of them present only once. From germline, CDR1 is KGHDR and CDR2 SFDVKD. The trim removed 2 bases at V and 2 bases at J, leaving 4 bases unmatched. This CDR3 spans 16 amino acids. The material was PBMCs from the stem cell graft donor, obtained from the stem cell graft. This sequence was found in a human donor who donated a stem cell graft to a child with combined immunodeficiency. This sequence joins TRBV24-1 and TRBJ2-1, with TRBD2 identical over 8 bases. The CDR3 sequence: CATSDYSGSTYNEQFF. The DNA of the CDR3 is TGTGCCACCAGTGATTACAGCGGGAGCACCTACAATGAGCAGTTCTTC.